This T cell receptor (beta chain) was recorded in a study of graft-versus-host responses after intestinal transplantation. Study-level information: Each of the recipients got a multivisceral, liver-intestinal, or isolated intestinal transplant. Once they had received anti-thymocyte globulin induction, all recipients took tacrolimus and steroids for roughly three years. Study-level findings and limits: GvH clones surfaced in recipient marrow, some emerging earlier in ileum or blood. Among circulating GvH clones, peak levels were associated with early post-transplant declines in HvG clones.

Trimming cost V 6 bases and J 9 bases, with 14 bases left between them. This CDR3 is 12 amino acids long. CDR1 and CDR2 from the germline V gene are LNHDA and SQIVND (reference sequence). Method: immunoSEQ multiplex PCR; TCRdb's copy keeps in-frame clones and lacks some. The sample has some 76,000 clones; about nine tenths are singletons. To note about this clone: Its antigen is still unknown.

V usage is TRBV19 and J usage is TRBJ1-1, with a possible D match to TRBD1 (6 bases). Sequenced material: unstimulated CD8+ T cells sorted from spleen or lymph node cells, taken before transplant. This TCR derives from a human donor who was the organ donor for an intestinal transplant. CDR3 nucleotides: TGTGCCAGTAGCTCTGGACAGCCGAAAGCTTTCTTT. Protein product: CASSSGQPKAFF. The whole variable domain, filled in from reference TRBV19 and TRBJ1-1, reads DGGITQSPKYLFRKEGQNVTLSCEQNLNHDAMYWYRQDPGQGLRLIYYSQIVNDFQKGDIAEGYSVSREKKESFPLTVTSAQKNPTAFYLCASSSGQPKAFFGQGTRLTVV.